The T cell receptor (beta chain) described here comes from a study of CD8 T cells in Susac syndrome. Notes on the study in general: The study acknowledged a relatively small number of individuals in its TCR sequencing and HLA analysis.

Sequencing of TCR beta was undertaken in CD8+ and CD4+ T cells derived from blood. Points on this clonotype: Its cognate antigen is unknown.

An input of about 0.5 to 1 ug of RNA was subjected to reverse transcription using random hexamers. By means of immunoSEQ multiplex PCR, TCR beta CDR3 spanning 54 Vbeta and 13 Jbeta underwent amplification. Via MiXCR, TCRdb re-called the immunoSEQ multiplex PCR reads, giving one row per CDR3 protein. The table lists around 180,000 distinct CDR3 sequences, under 95% of them singletons. V shed 1 base and J shed 2 bases, with 7 bases lying between them. CDR1 and CDR2 (germline): SGHAT, FQNNGV. The CDR3 totals 14 residues. The sequence was obtained from a human donor with Susac syndrome. This chain links TRBV11-2 with TRBJ2-3; no firm D call. Material for sequencing was CD4+ T cells from PBMCs. The CDR3 is CASSLVGYTDTQYF. As DNA, the CDR3 is TGTGCCAGCAGCTTAGTCGGGTACACAGATACGCAGTATTTT.